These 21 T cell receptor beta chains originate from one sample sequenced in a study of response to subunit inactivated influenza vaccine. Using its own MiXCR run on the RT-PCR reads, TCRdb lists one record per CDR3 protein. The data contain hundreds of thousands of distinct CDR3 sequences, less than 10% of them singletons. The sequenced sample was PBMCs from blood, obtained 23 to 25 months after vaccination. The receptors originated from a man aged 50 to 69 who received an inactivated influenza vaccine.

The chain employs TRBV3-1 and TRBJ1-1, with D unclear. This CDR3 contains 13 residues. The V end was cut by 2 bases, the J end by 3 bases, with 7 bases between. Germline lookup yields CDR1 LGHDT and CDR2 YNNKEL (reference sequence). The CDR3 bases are TGTGCCAGCAGCCAAACCTGGGACACTGAAGCTTTCTTT. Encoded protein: CASSQTWDTEAFF.

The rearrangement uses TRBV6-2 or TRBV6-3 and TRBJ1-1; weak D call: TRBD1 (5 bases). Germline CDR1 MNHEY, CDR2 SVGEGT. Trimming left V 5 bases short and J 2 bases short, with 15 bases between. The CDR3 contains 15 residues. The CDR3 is CASSPSGTGNTEAFF. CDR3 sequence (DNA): TGTGCCAGCAGTCCCTCCGGGACGGGCAACACTGAAGCTTTCTTT.

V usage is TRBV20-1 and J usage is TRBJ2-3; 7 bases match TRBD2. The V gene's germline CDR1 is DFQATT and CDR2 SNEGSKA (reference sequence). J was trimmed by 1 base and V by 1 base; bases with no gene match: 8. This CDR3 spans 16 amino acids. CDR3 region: CSARGGLVGGTDTQYF. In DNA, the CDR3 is TGCAGTGCTAGAGGAGGACTAGTGGGGGGCACAGATACGCAGTATTTT.

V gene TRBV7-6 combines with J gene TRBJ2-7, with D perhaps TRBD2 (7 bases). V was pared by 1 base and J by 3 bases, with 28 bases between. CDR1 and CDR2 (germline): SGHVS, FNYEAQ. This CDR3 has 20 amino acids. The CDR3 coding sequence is TGTGCCAGCAGCTTAGGCGGAGCGGCGGGAGACAGGTGTCGTTACTACGAGCAGTACTTC. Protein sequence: CASSLGGAAGDRCRYYEQYF.

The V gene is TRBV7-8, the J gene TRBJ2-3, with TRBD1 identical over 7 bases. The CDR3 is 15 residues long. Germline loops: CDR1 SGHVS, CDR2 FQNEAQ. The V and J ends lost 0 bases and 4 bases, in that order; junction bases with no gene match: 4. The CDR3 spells CASSLAFQGADTQYF. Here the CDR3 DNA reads TGTGCCAGCAGCTTAGCGTTCCAGGGGGCAGATACGCAGTATTTT.

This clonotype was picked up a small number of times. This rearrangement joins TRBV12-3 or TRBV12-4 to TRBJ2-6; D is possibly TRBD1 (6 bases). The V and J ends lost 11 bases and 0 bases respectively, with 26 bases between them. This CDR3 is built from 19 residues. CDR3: CAGSDTGRGLFSGANVLTF. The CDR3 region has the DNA TGTGCCGGTTCCGATACTGGCAGGGGTTTATTCTCTGGGGCCAACGTCCTGACTTTC.

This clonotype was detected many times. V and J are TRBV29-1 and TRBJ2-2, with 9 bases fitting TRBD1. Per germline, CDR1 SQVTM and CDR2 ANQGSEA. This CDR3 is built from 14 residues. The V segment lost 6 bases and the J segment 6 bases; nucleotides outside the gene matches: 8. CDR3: CSVGQGGYSGELFF. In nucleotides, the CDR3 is TGCAGCGTGGGACAGGGCGGGTACTCCGGGGAGCTGTTTTTT.

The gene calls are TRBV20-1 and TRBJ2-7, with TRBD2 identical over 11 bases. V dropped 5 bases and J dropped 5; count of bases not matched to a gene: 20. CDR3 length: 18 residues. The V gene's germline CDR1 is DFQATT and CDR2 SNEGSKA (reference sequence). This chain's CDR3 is CSALKILAGGLPYHEQYF. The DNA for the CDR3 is TGCAGTGCTCTTAAAATTCTAGCGGGGGGACTACCCTACCACGAGCAGTACTTC.

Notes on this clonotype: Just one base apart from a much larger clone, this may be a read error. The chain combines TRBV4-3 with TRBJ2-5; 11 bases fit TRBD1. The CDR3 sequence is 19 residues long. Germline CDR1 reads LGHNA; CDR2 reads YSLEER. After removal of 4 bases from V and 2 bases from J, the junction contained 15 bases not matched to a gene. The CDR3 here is CASSRHGTGGTLGQETQYF. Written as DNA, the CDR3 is TGCGCCAGCAGCCGCCACGGGACAGGGGGGACCTTGGGGCAAGAGACCCAGTACTTC.

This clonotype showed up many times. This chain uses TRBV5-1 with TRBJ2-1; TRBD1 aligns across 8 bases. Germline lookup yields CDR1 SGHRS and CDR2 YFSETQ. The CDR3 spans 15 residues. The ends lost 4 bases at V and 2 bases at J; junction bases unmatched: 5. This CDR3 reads CASSPDREPYNEQFF. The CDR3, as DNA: TGCGCCAGCAGCCCGGACAGGGAGCCCTACAATGAGCAGTTCTTC.

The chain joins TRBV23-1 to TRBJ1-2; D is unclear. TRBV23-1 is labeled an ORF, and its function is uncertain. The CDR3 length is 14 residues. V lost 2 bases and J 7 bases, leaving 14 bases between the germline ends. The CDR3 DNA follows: TGCGCCAGCAGTCAACCCCCATGCTTAAGTGGCTACACCTTC. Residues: CASSQPPCLSGYTF.

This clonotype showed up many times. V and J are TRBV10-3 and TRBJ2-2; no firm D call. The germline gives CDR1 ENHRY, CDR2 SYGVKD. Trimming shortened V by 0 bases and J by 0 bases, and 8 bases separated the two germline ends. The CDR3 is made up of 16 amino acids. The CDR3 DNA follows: TGTGCCATCAGTGAGTCGGGTTCTGCGAACACCGGGGAGCTGTTTTTT. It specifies CAISESGSANTGELFF.

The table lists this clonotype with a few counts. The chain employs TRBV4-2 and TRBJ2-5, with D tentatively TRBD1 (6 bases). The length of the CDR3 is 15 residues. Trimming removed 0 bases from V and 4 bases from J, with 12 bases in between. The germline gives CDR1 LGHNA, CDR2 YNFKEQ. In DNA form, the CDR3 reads TGTGCCAGCAGCCAAGAATTGAGCAGGGGAGAGACCCAGTACTTC. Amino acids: CASSQELSRGETQYF.

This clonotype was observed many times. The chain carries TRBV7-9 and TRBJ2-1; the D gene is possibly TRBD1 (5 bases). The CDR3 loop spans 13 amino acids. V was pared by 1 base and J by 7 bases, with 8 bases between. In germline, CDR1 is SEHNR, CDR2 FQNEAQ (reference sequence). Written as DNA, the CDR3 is TGTGCCAGCAGCTTAGTAGGGGAAAATGAGCAGTTCTTC. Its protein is CASSLVGENEQFF.

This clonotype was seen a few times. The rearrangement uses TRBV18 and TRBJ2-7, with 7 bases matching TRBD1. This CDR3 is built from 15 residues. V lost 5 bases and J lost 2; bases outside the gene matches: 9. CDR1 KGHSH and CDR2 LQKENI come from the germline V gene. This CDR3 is CASSTSQGETYEQYF. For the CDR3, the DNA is TGTGCCAGCTCAACAAGTCAGGGGGAAACCTACGAGCAGTACTTC.

CDR3: CASSSRYGGLQETQYF. Here the CDR3 DNA reads TGTGCCAGCAGCTCCCGGTATGGCGGGCTCCAAGAGACCCAGTACTTC. This rearrangement joins TRBV7-2 to TRBJ2-5; possibly TRBD2 for D (5 bases). V lost 4 bases, J lost 1 base, and 16 bases lay in between. The CDR3 is made up of 16 amino acids. Per germline, CDR1 SGHTA and CDR2 FQGNSA. Combining the CDR3 with reference TRBV7-2 and TRBJ2-5 gives the whole variable domain GAGVSQSPSNKVTEKGKDVELRCDPISGHTALYWYRQSLGQGLEFLIYFQGNSAPDKSGLPSDRFSAERTGGSVSTLTIQRTQQEDSAVYLCASSSRYGGLQETQYFGPGTRLLVL.

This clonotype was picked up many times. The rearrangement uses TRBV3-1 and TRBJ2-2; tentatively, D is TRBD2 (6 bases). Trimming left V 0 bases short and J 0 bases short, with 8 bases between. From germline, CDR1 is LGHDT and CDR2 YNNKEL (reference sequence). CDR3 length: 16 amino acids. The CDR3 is CASSQEGTSNTGELFF. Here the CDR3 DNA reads TGTGCCAGCAGCCAAGAAGGGACTTCGAACACCGGGGAGCTGTTTTTT.

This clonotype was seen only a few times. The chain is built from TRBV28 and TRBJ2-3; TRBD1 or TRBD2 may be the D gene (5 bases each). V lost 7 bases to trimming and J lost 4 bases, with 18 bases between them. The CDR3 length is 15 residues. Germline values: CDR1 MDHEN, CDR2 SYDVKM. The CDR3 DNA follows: TGTGCCAGCAATCCGGGGTCCCTGGGGGCAGATACGCAGTATTTT. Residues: CASNPGSLGADTQYF. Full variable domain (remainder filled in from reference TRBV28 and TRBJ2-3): DVKVTQSSRYLVKRTGEKVFLECVQDMDHENMFWYRQDPGLGLRLIYFSYDVKMKEKGDIPEGYSVSREKKERFSLILESASTNQTSMYLCASNPGSLGADTQYFGPGTRLTVL.

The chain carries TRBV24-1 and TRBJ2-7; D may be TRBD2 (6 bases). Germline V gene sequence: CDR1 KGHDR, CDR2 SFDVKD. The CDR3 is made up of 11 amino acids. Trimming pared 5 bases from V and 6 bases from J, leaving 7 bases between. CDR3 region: CATSVGGEQYF. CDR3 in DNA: TGTGCCACCAGTGTGGGGGGCGAGCAGTACTTC.

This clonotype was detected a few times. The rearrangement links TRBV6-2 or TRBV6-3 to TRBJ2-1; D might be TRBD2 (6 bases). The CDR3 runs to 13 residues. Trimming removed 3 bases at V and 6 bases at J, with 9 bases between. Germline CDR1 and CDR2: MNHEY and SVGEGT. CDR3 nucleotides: TGTGCCAGCAGTTATCGGGAGAGCAATGAGCAGTTCTTC. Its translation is CASSYRESNEQFF.

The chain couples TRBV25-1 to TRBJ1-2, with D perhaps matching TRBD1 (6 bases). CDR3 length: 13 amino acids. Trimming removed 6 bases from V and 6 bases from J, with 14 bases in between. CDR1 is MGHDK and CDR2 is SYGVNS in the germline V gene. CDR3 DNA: TGTGCCAGCAGAACGGGGGCGTGGGATGGCTACACCTTC. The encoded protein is CASRTGAWDGYTF.